A single sample is the source of the 7 T cell receptor beta chains below, sequenced in a study of T cells after yellow fever vaccination (dated by TCRdb to the late 2010s). The meaning of the sample's treatment or condition label: live attenuated yellow fever vaccine strain. The library was built by means of 5' RACE. Data came from an Illumina HiSeq 2500. TCRdb handled the public reads itself, with Q25 trimming in fastp and clone calling in MiXCR, and kept productive beta chains. Each CDR3 protein appears once, grouped with its most common genes and DNA. Across this sample there are about 150,000 distinct CDR3 sequences, with about 6.2% seen only once. The ten largest make up more than 0.6% of the sample. Sequencing used CD4+ T cells sorted from PBMCs, obtained 10 days after the yellow fever booster vaccination. The receptor source for this set is a man aged 25 to 40 who received the YFV17D yellow fever vaccine.

This clonotype was recorded many times. DNA of the CDR3: TGCAGTGCTCCCGGGGGAATTAGCAATCAGCCCCAGCATTTT. Translating gives CSAPGGISNQPQHF. The chain joins TRBV20-1 to TRBJ1-5, with a possible D match to TRBD1 (5 bases). The V end was cut by 5 bases, the J end by 0 bases, with 11 bases between. Germline lookup yields CDR1 DFQATT and CDR2 SNEGSKA (reference sequence). The CDR3 sequence is 14 residues long.

There are many counts of this clonotype. V gene TRBV4-2 combines with J gene TRBJ2-1; 13 nucleotides align to TRBD2. The CDR3 totals 16 residues. The V segment lost 4 bases and the J segment 6 bases; nucleotides outside the gene matches: 6. Germline-derived CDR1 and CDR2 are LGHNA and YNFKEQ. CDR3 sequence: CASSLAGTSGINEQFF. The CDR3 bases are TGTGCCAGCAGCCTTGCCGGGACTAGCGGGATCAATGAGCAGTTCTTC.

This clonotype came up many times. The chain links TRBV20-1 to TRBJ1-1; D gene ambiguous. Deletions cut 6 bases from V and 1 base from J, with 12 bases between. The CDR3 sequence is 13 residues long. Germline V CDR1 and CDR2: DFQATT, SNEGSKA (reference sequence). Here the CDR3 DNA reads TGCAGTGCCTCCACCCCCAGGAACACTGAAGCTTTCTTT. Translated, it gives CSASTPRNTEAFF.

This clonotype was found a few times. The chain couples TRBV25-1 to TRBJ2-1; D ambiguous. CDR3 length: 14 amino acids. Deletions cut 2 bases from V and 2 bases from J, with 7 bases between. Per the germline V gene, CDR1 is MGHDK and CDR2 is SYGVNS. The CDR3 loop reads CASSETGAYNEQFF. CDR3 nucleotide sequence: TGTGCCAGCAGTGAAACTGGGGCCTACAATGAGCAGTTCTTC.

Many counts were recorded for this clonotype. This chain joins TRBV29-1 and TRBJ2-3, with 7 bases identical to TRBD2. Per germline, CDR1 SQVTM and CDR2 ANQGSEA. The CDR3 has 15 amino acids. V shed 0 bases, J shed 2 bases, and the junction held 5 bases outside the gene matches. The CDR3 coding sequence is TGCAGCGTTGAAGATCGTGGGAGGGCCACAGATACGCAGTATTTT. Protein product: CSVEDRGRATDTQYF.

Details on this clonotype: This could be a read error, since a much larger clone is one nucleotide away. J is TRBJ1-4 and V is TRBV20-1; D is uncertain. The germline V gene has CDR1 DFQATT and CDR2 SNEGSKA (reference sequence). The CDR3 contains 13 residues. V was pared by 6 bases and J by 5 bases, with 13 bases between. The CDR3, as DNA: TGCAGTGCCGACGTGACTTTAAATGAAAAACTGTTTTTT. It translates to CSADVTLNEKLFF.

This clonotype has a count of ten or more. This chain joins TRBV12-3 or TRBV12-4 and TRBJ2-5, with 7 nucleotides matching TRBD2. Trimming cost V 5 bases and J 2 bases; bases outside gene matches: 5. The CDR3 is 14 amino acids. The CDR3 DNA follows: TGTGCCAGCAGTCTATCGGGACTACAAGAGACCCAGTACTTC. Amino acids: CASSLSGLQETQYF.